This T cell receptor beta chain was recovered during a study of T cells after somatic rescue of genetic block. TCRdb keeps only in-frame clones here, not all; method: immunoSEQ multiplex PCR. The sample lists 12,000 or so clones, approximately 80% occurring once. CDR3 size: 17 residues. The V gene lost 3 bases and the J gene lost 5 bases, with 23 bases spanning the gap. CDR1 and CDR2 (germline): SGHNT, YYREEE (reference sequence). The clonotype was recovered from a boy aged 5 to 17. This chain uses TRBV5-4 with TRBJ1-2; D is perhaps TRBD1 (5 bases). The material sequenced was peripheral blood mononuclear cells (PBMCs). In DNA form, the CDR3 reads TGTGCCAGCAGCTCGGGTGGGAGCGGACCCGGGGGTTATGGCTACACCTTC. Translation gives CASSSGGSGPGGYGYTF.